The rows below give T cell receptor beta chains drawn from one sample of a study of blood T cell repertoires in COVID-19. Clones were read by immunoSEQ multiplex PCR, and TCRdb kept only the in-frame ones, dropping some. This table holds around 300,000 clones, nearly 90% found once. The sequencing sample was made of PBMCs or T cells enriched from blood (not recorded which). These receptors all come from a young woman with acute COVID-19. Both conserved end residues are part of each CDR3. A D gene is named only where the DNA matches it firmly. Clone size, where shown, is once, few, many, or a class for clones that have expanded.

v_gene	abundance	d_gene	j_gene	CDR3aa	CDR3nt
TRBV9	-	-	TRBJ2-7	CASSVDPADTYEQYF	TGTGCCAGCAGCGTAGATCCAGCGGATACCTACGAGCAGTACTTC
TRBV7-8	-	TRBD1	TRBJ1-2	CASSLAVRGRDGYTF	TGTGCCAGCAGCTTAGCCGTCAGGGGGCGCGATGGCTACACCTTC
TRBV27	-	-	TRBJ2-7	CASSPRAGLSSYEQYF	TGTGCCAGCAGTCCAAGGGCGGGCTTAAGCTCCTACGAGCAGTACTTC
TRBV5-1	-	-	TRBJ2-3	CASSLSPDWDTQYF	TGCGCCAGCAGCTTGAGTCCAGACTGGGATACGCAGTATTTT
TRBV6-5	-	TRBD1	TRBJ1-2	CASSSALTGGRGYTF	TGTGCCAGCAGTTCCGCTCTGACAGGGGGTCGGGGCTACACCTTC
TRBV3-1/TRBV3-2	-	TRBD2	TRBJ2-1	CASSSRTSGAAQFF	TGTGCCAGCAGCTCCCGGACTAGCGGGGCGGCACAGTTCTTC
TRBV9	-	TRBD2	TRBJ2-3	CASSQGLAASTDTQYF	TGTGCCAGCAGCCAAGGACTAGCGGCTAGCACAGATACGCAGTATTTT
TRBV7-9	-	TRBD1	TRBJ1-2	CASSLAWDRGFNYGYTF	TGTGCCAGCAGCTTAGCCTGGGACAGGGGCTTTAACTATGGCTACACCTTC
TRBV4-1	-	-	TRBJ1-2	CASSQDRGTNYGYTF	TGCGCCAGCAGCCAAGACAGGGGAACTAACTATGGCTACACCTTC
TRBV5-6	-	-	TRBJ1-1	CASSLPGEITEAFF	TGTGCCAGCAGCTTGCCAGGGGAGATAACTGAAGCTTTCTTT
TRBV27	-	TRBD1	TRBJ2-1	CASSPWTGENEQFF	TGTGCCAGCAGTCCCTGGACAGGGGAGAATGAGCAGTTCTTC
TRBV28	-	-	TRBJ2-1	CASSYDSYNEQFF	TGTGCCAGCAGTTATGACAGCTACAATGAGCAGTTCTTC
TRBV28	few	-	TRBJ1-3	CASSPTLGASSISGNTIYF	TGTGCCAGCAGCCCGACATTAGGGGCATCTTCTATTTCTGGAAACACCATATATTTT
TRBV28	few	TRBD1	TRBJ1-6	CASTTAGTGGNSPLHF	TGTGCCAGCACCACCGCCGGGACAGGGGGAAATTCACCCCTCCACTTT
TRBV6-2/TRBV6-3	-	-	TRBJ1-5	CASSYSYDTRLSNQPQHF	TGTGCCAGCAGTTACTCGTATGATACGAGGTTGAGCAATCAGCCCCAGCATTTT
TRBV4-1	few	TRBD2	TRBJ2-7	CASSLSFEREEPRSYEQYF	TGCGCCAGCAGCTTAAGTTTCGAGCGGGAGGAGCCGCGCTCCTACGAGCAGTACTTC
TRBV6-5	-	-	TRBJ2-2	CASRSSAGELFF	TGTGCCAGCAGATCGTCCGCCGGGGAGCTGTTTTTT
TRBV15	once	-	TRBJ1-4	CATSRGGEKLFF	TGTGCCACCAGCAGAGGAGGCGAAAAACTGTTTTTT
TRBV27	-	-	TRBJ2-7	CASSLSEVGGGYEQYF	TGTGCCAGCAGTTTATCCGAGGTGGGAGGGGGCTACGAGCAGTACTTC
TRBV12-3/TRBV12-4	-	-	TRBJ1-2	CASRPDSNYGYTF	TGTGCCAGCAGGCCGGACAGTAACTATGGCTACACCTTC
TRBV9	-	-	TRBJ2-1	CASSVGIGGLSYNEQFF	TGTGCCAGCAGCGTAGGGATCGGCGGGCTCTCCTACAATGAGCAGTTCTTC
TRBV6-5	-	-	TRBJ1-5	CASSPGGFHNQPQHF	TGTGCCAGCAGTCCGGGGGGGTTCCACAATCAGCCCCAGCATTTT
TRBV7-3	-	-	TRBJ2-2	CASSQRASITGELFF	TGTGCCAGCAGCCAAAGGGCTAGCATCACCGGGGAGCTGTTTTTT
TRBV29-1	-	TRBD1	TRBJ1-1	CSVYGTGATEAFF	TGCAGCGTGTACGGGACAGGGGCGACTGAAGCTTTCTTT
TRBV19	-	-	TRBJ2-2	CASSIKGGHTGELFF	TGTGCCAGTAGTATAAAGGGGGGGCACACCGGGGAGCTGTTTTTT
TRBV4-2	-	-	TRBJ1-4	CASSPGLRTNEKLFF	TGTGCCAGCAGCCCGGGGTTGAGGACTAATGAAAAACTGTTTTTT
TRBV4-2	-	TRBD2	TRBJ2-7	CASSMSGTSAEQYF	TGTGCCAGCAGCATGTCCGGGACTAGCGCCGAGCAGTACTTC
TRBV28	-	-	TRBJ2-1	CASRLLADSSYNEQFF	TGTGCCAGCAGACTACTAGCTGACAGCTCCTACAATGAGCAGTTCTTC
TRBV7-3	-	-	TRBJ2-3	CASSPLPGDTQYF	TGTGCCAGCAGCCCCCTCCCGGGGGATACGCAGTATTTT
TRBV11-3	-	TRBD1	TRBJ1-2	CASSLIGGHGYTF	TGTGCCAGCAGCTTAATAGGGGGCCATGGCTACACCTTC
TRBV7-6	-	-	TRBJ1-4	CASSLGQGIGEKLFF	TGTGCCAGCAGCTTAGGGCAGGGCATAGGAGAAAAACTGTTTTTT
TRBV5-1	-	TRBD2	TRBJ2-7	CASSSSGEQYF	TGCGCCAGCAGCTCTAGCGGAGAGCAGTACTTC
TRBV6-5	-	TRBD2	TRBJ2-7	CAGRPGGSSYEQYF	TGTGCCGGGAGACCGGGAGGGAGCTCCTACGAGCAGTACTTC